This entry lists 31 T cell receptor beta chains sequenced from one sample in a study of cytomegalovirus exposure and HLA in healthy donors. Primers: 60 Vbeta forward and 13 Jbeta reverse. Data came from immunoSEQ multiplex PCR; TCRdb stores just in-frame clones and leaves some out. Of under 200,000 clones in the sample, about 85% were seen once. The sequenced material came from PBMCs. The receptors originated from a young man in good health and CMV-seronegative.

The chain couples TRBV25-1 to TRBJ2-7; 12 bases align to TRBD2. The V gene end was trimmed by 6 bases and the J gene end by 7 bases; junction bases not matched to a gene: 4. The germline gives CDR1 MGHDK, CDR2 SYGVNS. CDR3 size: 13 residues. CDR3 sequence reads: CASRTSGSGEQYF. The DNA of the CDR3 is TGTGCCAGCAGGACTAGCGGGAGCGGAGAGCAGTACTTC.

The gene calls are TRBV2 and TRBJ2-7; possibly TRBD1 for D (6 bases). V was trimmed by 0 bases and J by 2 bases, leaving 11 bases between them. The CDR3 totals 15 residues. CDR1 is SNHLY, CDR2 FYNNEI, per germline. Here the CDR3 DNA reads TGTGCCAGCAGTGAAGCGGCACAGGGCGCCTACGAGCAGTACTTC. Translated: CASSEAAQGAYEQYF. Supplemented by reference TRBV2 and TRBJ2-7, the full variable domain reads EPEVTQTPSHQVTQMGQEVILRCVPISNHLYFYWYRQILGQKVEFLVSFYNNEISEKSEIFDDQFSVERPDGSNFTLKIRSTKLEDSAMYFCASSEAAQGAYEQYFGPGTRLTVT.

The chain employs TRBV9 and TRBJ2-5; 9 nucleotides match TRBD1. This CDR3 spans 15 amino acids. Germline CDR1 SGDLS, CDR2 YYNGEE. V shed 4 bases, J shed 11 bases, and the junction held 15 bases outside the gene matches. CDR3 DNA: TGTGCCAGCAGCCCTCGGACAGGGGCGACAGGGGAGCAGTACTTC. Translating it yields CASSPRTGATGEQYF.

This rearrangement joins TRBV6-5 to TRBJ2-1, with TRBD2 identical over 8 bases. The germline V gene has CDR1 MNHEY and CDR2 SVGAGI. The CDR3 contains 15 residues. Trimming removed 6 bases from V and 9 bases from J; junction bases left unmatched: 13. The CDR3 sequence: CASSPVRGGPGEQFF. The CDR3 nucleotides are TGTGCCAGCAGCCCCGTCCGGGGGGGGCCGGGTGAGCAGTTCTTC.

The chain is built from TRBV4-1 and TRBJ2-5, with a weak D call TRBD2 (6 bases). Trimming took off 1 base at V and 5 bases at J, with 11 bases between the two ends. This CDR3 is 14 amino acids long. Looked up from germline, CDR1 is MGHRA and CDR2 is YSYEKL. Written as DNA, the CDR3 is TGCGCCAGCAGCCAAGGGGCGGGAAAGGAGACCCAGTACTTC. Translation gives CASSQGAGKETQYF.

J is TRBJ1-1 and V is TRBV6-5; the D gene is possibly TRBD1 (6 bases). CDR1 is MNHEY, CDR2 SVGAGI, per germline. The germline V and J ends were trimmed by 2 bases and 0 bases, with 13 bases remaining between them. The CDR3 contains 16 residues. The CDR3 region has the DNA TGTGCCAGCAGTTACACCCAGGACAGAGTGAACACTGAAGCTTTCTTT. Translated, it gives CASSYTQDRVNTEAFF.

The rearrangement joins TRBV7-2 to TRBJ2-5; TRBD2 aligns across 11 bases. The closer fit of TRBJ2-7 to the DNA end suggests the J call may be wrong. The CDR3 extends over 15 amino acids. Germline loops: CDR1 SGHTA, CDR2 FQGNSA. The CDR3 sequence is CASSSVAGGLYEQYF. CDR3 DNA sequence: TGTGCCAGCAGCTCCGTAGCGGGGGGGCTCTACGAGCAGTACTTC.

This sequence joins TRBV6-1 and TRBJ2-4; D is perhaps TRBD2 (6 bases). The CDR3 runs 13 residues. Between the trimmed V and J ends, which lost 2 bases and 8 bases, there was a span of 10 bases. Germline-derived CDR1 and CDR2 are MNHNS and SASEGT. CDR3 protein: CASSEPGGHIQYF. The CDR3 nucleotides read TGTGCCAGCAGTGAACCCGGGGGACACATTCAGTACTTC.

The DNA of the CDR3 is TGTGCCTCCCTTGAGGGCAGGGGGCGGTACGAGCAGTACTTC. Protein sequence: CASLEGRGRYEQYF. The chain joins TRBV10-3 to TRBJ2-7, with 8 bases that match TRBD1. V shed 11 bases, J shed 4 bases, and the junction held 13 bases outside the gene matches. The CDR3 length is 14 residues. Germline V gives CDR1 ENHRY, CDR2 SYGVKD.

The chain employs TRBV4-1 and TRBJ2-7, with D possibly being TRBD1 (6 bases). Germline V gives CDR1 MGHRA, CDR2 YSYEKL. The CDR3 loop spans 14 amino acids. V shed 1 base and J shed 5 bases, with 12 bases lying between them. CDR3 protein: CASSQVSGANEQYF. The DNA for the CDR3 is TGCGCCAGCAGCCAAGTCTCAGGGGCGAACGAGCAGTACTTC.

V is TRBV7-9 and J is TRBJ1-1; D not certain. CDR1 is SEHNR and CDR2 is FQNEAQ in the germline V gene (reference sequence). Trimming pared 5 bases from V and 3 bases from J, leaving 16 bases between. The CDR3 runs to 15 residues. CDR3 in amino acids: CASSQDLTPYTEAFF. The DNA for the CDR3 is TGTGCCAGCAGCCAGGATCTAACTCCTTACACTGAAGCTTTCTTT.

The rearrangement links TRBV5-1 to TRBJ1-1; the match to TRBD1 covers 8 bases. Germline assignment: CDR1 SGHRS and CDR2 YFSETQ. The CDR3 spans 14 residues. V gave up 4 bases and J gave up 4 bases; unmatched junction bases: 6. Here the CDR3 reads CASSQGASVTEAFF. CDR3 DNA: TGCGCCAGCAGCCAGGGGGCGAGTGTCACTGAAGCTTTCTTT.

The chain carries TRBV5-1 and TRBJ1-1, with D unresolved. V was shortened by 0 bases and J by 4 bases, with 13 bases between the two germline ends. The CDR3 contains 15 residues. Germline V CDR1 and CDR2: SGHRS, YFSETQ. CDR3 sequence reads: CASSLAGVMGTEAFF. In nucleotides, the CDR3 is TGCGCCAGCAGCTTGGCCGGGGTAATGGGCACTGAAGCTTTCTTT.

The DNA for the CDR3 is TGTGCCAGCAGTGAGTCGGTCCCCTACGAGCAGTACTTC. Translating gives CASSESVPYEQYF. The chain links TRBV25-1 to TRBJ2-7; the D is unclear. The germline CDR1 and CDR2 sequences are MGHDK and SYGVNS. The CDR3 has 13 amino acids. Trimming took 3 bases from V and 2 from J, leaving 8 bases between them.

This clone was recorded only once. This chain links TRBV11-3 with TRBJ2-3, with a possible D match to TRBD1 (6 bases). Germline V gene data show CDR1 as SGHNT and CDR2 as YENEEA. The CDR3 loop spans 14 amino acids. V shed 7 bases and J shed 1 base, with 12 bases lying between them. The CDR3 protein is CASKLGGGTDTQYF. In nucleotides, the CDR3 is TGTGCCAGCAAACTTGGGGGCGGCACAGATACGCAGTATTTT.

The rearrangement uses TRBV5-1 and TRBJ1-3, with D uncertain. CDR3 length: 14 residues. The germline V gene encodes CDR1 SGHRS and CDR2 YFSETQ. The ends were cut back, 0 bases at V and 0 bases at J, with 4 bases in the middle. The CDR3 DNA reads TGCGCCAGCAGCTTGGACGGCTCTGGAAACACCATATATTTT. Its translation is CASSLDGSGNTIYF.

This clone was detected only once. The V and J genes are TRBV30 and TRBJ1-2, with D maybe TRBD1 (6 bases). The V end was cut by 2 bases, the J end by 6 bases, with 16 bases between. This CDR3 is 14 amino acids long. Germline CDR1 GTSNPN, CDR2 SVGIG (reference sequence). The CDR3 reads CAWSLGGASHGYTF. The CDR3 DNA follows: TGTGCCTGGAGTTTGGGGGGGGCAAGCCATGGCTACACCTTC.

The rearrangement links TRBV5-6 to TRBJ2-5; 7 bases are a match to TRBD1. V shed 3 bases, J shed 3 bases, and the junction held 5 bases outside the gene matches. This CDR3 comprises 14 residues. Germline CDR1 is SGHDT and CDR2 is YYEEEE. CDR3 sequence (DNA): TGTGCCAGCAGCTGGCAGGGGGAGAAAGAGACCCAGTACTTC. Protein product: CASSWQGEKETQYF. Together with reference TRBV5-6 and TRBJ2-5, the CDR3 gives the full variable domain: DAGVTQSPTHLIKTRGQQVTLRCSPKSGHDTVSWYQQALGQGPQFIFQYYEEEERQRGNFPDRFSGHQFPNYSSELNVNALLLGDSALYLCASSWQGEKETQYFGPGTRLLVL.

V gene TRBV5-1 combines with J gene TRBJ2-3, with a possible D match to TRBD1 (6 bases). This CDR3 has 14 amino acids. Trimming left V 4 bases short and J 6 bases short, with 15 bases between. CDR1 is SGHRS, CDR2 YFSETQ, per germline. The CDR3 DNA follows: TGCGCCAGCAGCACCGGACAGACGACGGATACGCAGTATTTT. Its protein product is CASSTGQTTDTQYF.

This clone was seen a few times. CDR3 protein: CASQSGGSQPQHF. The CDR3 region has the DNA TGTGCCAGCCAATCCGGGGGTTCCCAGCCCCAGCATTTT. The rearrangement uses TRBV28 and TRBJ1-5; D is perhaps TRBD1 (5 bases). V shed 8 bases and J shed 7 bases, with 15 bases lying between them. CDR1 MDHEN and CDR2 SYDVKM come from the germline V gene. The CDR3 length is 13 residues.

The chain recombines TRBV9 with TRBJ2-7; TRBD1 is a possible D gene (6 bases). The germline V gene encodes CDR1 SGDLS and CDR2 YYNGEE. Deletions cut 1 base from V and 3 bases from J, with 11 bases between. The length of the CDR3 is 14 residues. The CDR3 sequence: CASSVSGGGYEQYF. The CDR3 DNA reads as TGTGCCAGCAGCGTAAGTGGGGGCGGCTACGAGCAGTACTTC.

The chain uses TRBV10-3 and TRBJ2-1; 9 bases fit TRBD2. This CDR3 comprises 14 residues. V was pared by 10 bases and J by 5 bases, with 9 bases of the junction left unmatched. Germline lookup yields CDR1 ENHRY and CDR2 SYGVKD. The CDR3 nucleotides read TGTGCCACTTGGACTAGCGAGGGCAACAATGAGCAGTTCTTC. This codes for CATWTSEGNNEQFF.

The CDR3 reads CASRQQGRGNQPQHF. In DNA form, the CDR3 reads TGTGCCAGCAGACAACAGGGTCGCGGCAATCAGCCCCAGCATTTT. V gene TRBV6-6 combines with J gene TRBJ1-5; D perhaps matches TRBD1 (6 bases). Germline CDR1 is MNHNY and CDR2 is SVGAGI (reference sequence). The CDR3 loop spans 15 amino acids. V lost 6 bases and J 2 bases, leaving 14 bases between the germline ends.

The chain links TRBV13 to TRBJ2-3; D is uncertain. The CDR3 has 12 residues. Germline values: CDR1 PRHDT, CDR2 FYEKMQ (reference sequence). V was pared by 5 bases and J by 2 bases, with 5 bases between. The CDR3 loop is CASSPYTDTQYF. DNA for the CDR3: TGTGCCAGCAGCCCCTACACAGATACGCAGTATTTT.

The genes are TRBV7-2 and TRBJ2-1, with TRBD2 identical over 9 bases. CDR3 size: 14 residues. CDR1 and CDR2 (germline): SGHTA, FQGNSA. Germline trimming cut 7 bases from V and 7 bases from J; bases unmatched to any gene: 8. CDR3 DNA sequence: TGTGCCAGCACCATAGGGAGCGGGGGGAATGAGCAGTTCTTC. Its protein product is CASTIGSGGNEQFF.

The chain couples TRBV11-2 to TRBJ2-3; D is perhaps TRBD2 (6 bases). CDR1 is SGHAT, CDR2 FQNNGV, per germline. This CDR3 region has 14 residues. Trimming shortened V by 5 bases and J by 12 bases, and 21 bases separated the two germline ends. CDR3 DNA sequence: TGTGCCAGCAGCCATACCCCCATCGGGACTTCACAGTATTTT. Translated: CASSHTPIGTSQYF. Full variable domain (rest looked up from reference TRBV11-2 and TRBJ2-3): EAGVAQSPRYKIIEKRQSVAFWCNPISGHATLYWYQQILGQGPKLLIQFQNNGVVDDSQLPKDRFSAERLKGVDSTLKIQPAKLEDSAVYLCASSHTPIGTSQYFGPGTRLTVL.

The chain carries TRBV5-1 and TRBJ1-3; D remains ambiguous. The ends were cut back, 1 base at V and 4 bases at J, with 9 bases in the middle. The CDR3 is 14 residues long. Germline CDR1 SGHRS, CDR2 YFSETQ. The CDR3 is CASSLSGEGNTIYF. The CDR3 DNA sequence: TGCGCCAGCAGCTTGAGCGGAGAAGGAAACACCATATATTTT.

The rearrangement joins TRBV7-9 to TRBJ1-1; D is perhaps TRBD1 (5 bases). CDR1 and CDR2 from the germline V gene are SEHNR and FQNEAQ (reference sequence). Between the trimmed V and J ends, which lost 4 bases and 3 bases, there was a span of 12 bases. The CDR3 sequence is 14 residues long. In DNA form, the CDR3 reads TGTGCCAGCAGCTCACAGGCGGGAGACACTGAAGCTTTCTTT. Amino acids: CASSSQAGDTEAFF.

This clone was recorded only once. This chain links TRBV7-8 with TRBJ2-7; no firm D call. In germline, CDR1 is SGHVS, CDR2 FQNEAQ. Trimming removed 4 bases at V and 0 bases at J, with 7 bases between. This CDR3 has 13 residues. CDR3 amino acids: CASSWSVSYEQYF. CDR3 DNA sequence: TGTGCCAGCAGCTGGAGTGTCTCCTACGAGCAGTACTTC.

This chain joins TRBV6-5 and TRBJ2-5; possible D gene TRBD1, 5 bases. CDR3 length: 13 amino acids. The V gene's germline CDR1 is MNHEY and CDR2 SVGAGI. Trimming shortened V by 5 bases and J by 5 bases, and 12 bases separated the two germline ends. The chain's CDR3 is CASSRLGAETQYF. The CDR3 DNA reads as TGTGCCAGCAGTCGACTTGGGGCGGAGACCCAGTACTTC.

This chain joins TRBV4-3 and TRBJ2-1; D is undetermined. Germline CDR1 is LGHNA and CDR2 is YSLEER. Trimming shortened V by 0 bases and J by 12 bases, and 15 bases separated the two germline ends. There are 14 residues in the CDR3. The CDR3 DNA follows: TGCGCCAGCAGCCAAGATGCCCAGGCCCCGGTGCAGTTCTTC. It codes for CASSQDAQAPVQFF.